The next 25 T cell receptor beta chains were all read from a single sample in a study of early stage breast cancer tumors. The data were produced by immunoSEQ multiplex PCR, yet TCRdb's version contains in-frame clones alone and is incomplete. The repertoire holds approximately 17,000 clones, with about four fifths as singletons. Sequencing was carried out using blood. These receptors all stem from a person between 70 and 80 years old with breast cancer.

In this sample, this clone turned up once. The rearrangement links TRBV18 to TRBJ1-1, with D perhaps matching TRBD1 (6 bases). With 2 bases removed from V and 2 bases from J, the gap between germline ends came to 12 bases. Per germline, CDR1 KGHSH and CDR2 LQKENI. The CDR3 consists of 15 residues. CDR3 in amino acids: CASSPGGGANTEAFF. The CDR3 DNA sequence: TGTGCCAGCTCACCAGGAGGGGGGGCCAACACTGAAGCTTTCTTT.

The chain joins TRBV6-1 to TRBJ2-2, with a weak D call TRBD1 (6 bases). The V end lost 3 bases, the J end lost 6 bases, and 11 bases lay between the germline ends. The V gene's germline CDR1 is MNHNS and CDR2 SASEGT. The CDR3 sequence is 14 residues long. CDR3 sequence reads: CASSEMNRAGELFF. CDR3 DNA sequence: TGTGCCAGCAGTGAGATGAACAGGGCCGGGGAGCTGTTTTTT.

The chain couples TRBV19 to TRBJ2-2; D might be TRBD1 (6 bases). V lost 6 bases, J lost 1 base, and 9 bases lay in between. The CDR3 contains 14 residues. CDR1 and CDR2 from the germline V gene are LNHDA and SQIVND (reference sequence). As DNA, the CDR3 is TGTGCCAGTAGCGGGACACAGAACACCGGGGAGCTGTTTTTT. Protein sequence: CASSGTQNTGELFF.

This CDR3 is CASSSQGFDYGYTF. The CDR3 DNA sequence: TGTGCCAGCAGCTCACAGGGGTTCGACTATGGCTACACCTTC. The chain employs TRBV7-2 and TRBJ1-2; TRBD1 matches 7 bases. The germline V gene encodes CDR1 SGHTA and CDR2 FQGNSA. This CDR3 comprises 14 residues. The junction had 5 bases not matched to a gene; V was cut back by 4 bases and J by 3 bases. The complete variable domain, with remaining parts taken from reference TRBV7-2 and TRBJ1-2, reads GAGVSQSPSNKVTEKGKDVELRCDPISGHTALYWYRQSLGQGLEFLIYFQGNSAPDKSGLPSDRFSAERTGGSVSTLTIQRTQQEDSAVYLCASSSQGFDYGYTFGSGTRLTVV.

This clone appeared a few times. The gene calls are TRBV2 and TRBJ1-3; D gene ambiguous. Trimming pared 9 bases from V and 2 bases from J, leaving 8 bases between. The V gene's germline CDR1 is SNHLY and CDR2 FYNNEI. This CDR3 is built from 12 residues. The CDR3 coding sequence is TGTGCCAGTCGCGGAACTGGAAACACCATATATTTT. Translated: CASRGTGNTIYF.

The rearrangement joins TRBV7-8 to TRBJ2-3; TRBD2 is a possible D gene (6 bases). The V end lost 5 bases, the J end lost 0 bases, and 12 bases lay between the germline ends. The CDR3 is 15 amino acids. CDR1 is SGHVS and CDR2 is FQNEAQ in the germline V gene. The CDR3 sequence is CASSLGLRSTDTQYF. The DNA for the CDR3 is TGTGCCAGCAGCCTGGGACTGAGAAGCACAGATACGCAGTATTTT.

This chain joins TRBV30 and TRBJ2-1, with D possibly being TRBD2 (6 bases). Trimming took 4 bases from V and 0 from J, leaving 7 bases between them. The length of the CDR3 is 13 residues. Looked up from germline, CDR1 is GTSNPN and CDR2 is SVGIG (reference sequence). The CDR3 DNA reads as TGTGCCTGGATCGGGGGCTCCTACAATGAGCAGTTCTTC. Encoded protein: CAWIGGSYNEQFF.

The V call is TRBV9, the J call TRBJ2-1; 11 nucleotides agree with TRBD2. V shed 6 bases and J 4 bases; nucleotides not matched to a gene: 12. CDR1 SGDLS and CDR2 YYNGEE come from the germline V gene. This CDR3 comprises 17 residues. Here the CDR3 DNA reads TGTGCCAGCAATAGCGGGGGGGCCTCTGAGGGGTACAATGAGCAGTTCTTC. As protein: CASNSGGASEGYNEQFF.

The CDR3 nucleotides read TGTGCCACCAGCAGCCCTCCAGACTCCTCGGGCCAGTACTTC. Translated: CATSSPPDSSGQYF. V and J are TRBV15 and TRBJ2-5; D gene unclear. The CDR3 length is 14 residues. V lost 3 bases and J lost 10, with 18 bases in between. Per the germline V gene, CDR1 is LNHNV and CDR2 is YYDKDF (reference sequence).

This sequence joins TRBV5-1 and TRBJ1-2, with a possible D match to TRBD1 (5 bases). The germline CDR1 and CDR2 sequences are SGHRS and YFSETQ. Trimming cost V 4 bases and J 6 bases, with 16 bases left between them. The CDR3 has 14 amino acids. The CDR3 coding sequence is TGCGCCAGCAGCCCTTCCGACAGTTACAATGGCTACACCTTC. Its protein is CASSPSDSYNGYTF.

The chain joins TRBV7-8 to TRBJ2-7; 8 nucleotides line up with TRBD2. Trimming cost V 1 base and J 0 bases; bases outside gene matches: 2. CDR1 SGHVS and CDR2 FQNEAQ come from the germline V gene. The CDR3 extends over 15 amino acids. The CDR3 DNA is TGTGCCAGCAGCTTAGGCGCGGGGGGCTCCTACGAGCAGTACTTC. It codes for CASSLGAGGSYEQYF.

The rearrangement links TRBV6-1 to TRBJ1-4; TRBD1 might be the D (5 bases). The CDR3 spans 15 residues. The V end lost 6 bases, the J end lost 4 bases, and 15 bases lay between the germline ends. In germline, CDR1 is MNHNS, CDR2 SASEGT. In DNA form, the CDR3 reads TGTGCCAGCAGCCAGCGGGACGGACTTAATGAAAAACTGTTTTTT. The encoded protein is CASSQRDGLNEKLFF.

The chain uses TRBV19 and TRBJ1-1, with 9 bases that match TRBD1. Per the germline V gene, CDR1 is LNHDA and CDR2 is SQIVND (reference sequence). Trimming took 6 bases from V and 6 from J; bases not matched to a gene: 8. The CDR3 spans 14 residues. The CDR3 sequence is CASSPGTGSSEAFF. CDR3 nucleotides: TGTGCCAGTAGCCCCGGGACAGGGTCTTCTGAAGCTTTCTTT.

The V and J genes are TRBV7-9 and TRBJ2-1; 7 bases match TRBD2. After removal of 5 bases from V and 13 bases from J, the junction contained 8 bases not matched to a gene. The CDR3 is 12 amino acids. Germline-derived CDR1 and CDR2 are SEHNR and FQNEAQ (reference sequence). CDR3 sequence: CASSERDWVQFF. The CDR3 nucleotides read TGTGCCAGCAGCGAGCGGGACTGGGTACAGTTCTTC.

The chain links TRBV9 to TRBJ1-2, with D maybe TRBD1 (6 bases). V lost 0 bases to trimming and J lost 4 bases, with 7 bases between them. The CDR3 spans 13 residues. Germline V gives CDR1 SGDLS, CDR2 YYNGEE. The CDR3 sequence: CASSVEGGYGYTF. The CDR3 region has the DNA TGTGCCAGCAGCGTAGAAGGGGGCTATGGCTACACCTTC.

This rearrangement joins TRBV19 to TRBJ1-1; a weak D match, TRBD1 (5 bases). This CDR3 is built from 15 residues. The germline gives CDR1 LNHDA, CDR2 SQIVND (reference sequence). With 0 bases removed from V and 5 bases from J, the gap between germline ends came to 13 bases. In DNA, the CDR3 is TGTGCCAGTAGTATAGATATGCGCCGGGGGACTGAAGCTTTCTTT. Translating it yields CASSIDMRRGTEAFF.

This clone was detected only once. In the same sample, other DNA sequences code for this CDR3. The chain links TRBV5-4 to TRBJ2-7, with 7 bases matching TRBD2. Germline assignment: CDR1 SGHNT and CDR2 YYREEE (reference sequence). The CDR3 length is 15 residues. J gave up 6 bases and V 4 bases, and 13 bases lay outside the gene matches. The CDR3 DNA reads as TGTGCCAGCAGCCCGCCCGGTCCCGGACTAGGCGAGCAGTACTTC. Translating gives CASSPPGPGLGEQYF.

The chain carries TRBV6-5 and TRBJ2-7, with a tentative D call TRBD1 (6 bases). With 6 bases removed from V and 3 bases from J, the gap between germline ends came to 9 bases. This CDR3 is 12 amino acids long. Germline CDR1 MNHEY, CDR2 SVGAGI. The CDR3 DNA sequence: TGTGCCAGCAGCCCGGGACACTACGAGCAGTACTTC. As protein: CASSPGHYEQYF.

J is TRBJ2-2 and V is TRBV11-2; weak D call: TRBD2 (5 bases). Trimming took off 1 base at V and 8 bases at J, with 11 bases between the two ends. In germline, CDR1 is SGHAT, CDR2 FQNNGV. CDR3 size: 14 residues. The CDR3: CASSLGATGGELFF. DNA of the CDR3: TGTGCCAGCAGCTTAGGGGCTACGGGAGGGGAGCTGTTTTTT.

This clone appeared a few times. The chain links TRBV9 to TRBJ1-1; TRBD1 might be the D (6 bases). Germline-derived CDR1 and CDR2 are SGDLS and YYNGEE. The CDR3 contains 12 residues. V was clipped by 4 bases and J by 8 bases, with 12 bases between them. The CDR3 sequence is CASSPYGQEAFF. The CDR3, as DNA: TGTGCCAGCAGCCCTTACGGACAGGAAGCTTTCTTT.

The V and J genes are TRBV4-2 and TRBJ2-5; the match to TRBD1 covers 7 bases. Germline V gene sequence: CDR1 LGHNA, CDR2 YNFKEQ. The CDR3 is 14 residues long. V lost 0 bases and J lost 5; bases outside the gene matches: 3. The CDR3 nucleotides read TGTGCCAGCAGCCAAGATATCAGGGGGGAGACCCAGTACTTC. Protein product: CASSQDIRGETQYF.

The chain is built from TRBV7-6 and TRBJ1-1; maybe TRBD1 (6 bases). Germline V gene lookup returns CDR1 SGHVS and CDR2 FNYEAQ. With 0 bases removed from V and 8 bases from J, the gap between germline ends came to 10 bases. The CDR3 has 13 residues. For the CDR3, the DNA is TGTGCCAGCAGCTTAGCCCAGGGGTTAGAAGCTTTCTTT. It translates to CASSLAQGLEAFF.

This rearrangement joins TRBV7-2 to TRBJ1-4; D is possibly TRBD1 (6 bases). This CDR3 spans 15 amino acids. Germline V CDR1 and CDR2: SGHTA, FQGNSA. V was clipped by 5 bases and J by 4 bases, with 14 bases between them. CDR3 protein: CASSQTGTYNEKLFF. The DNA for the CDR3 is TGTGCCAGCAGCCAAACAGGGACCTATAATGAAAAACTGTTTTTT.

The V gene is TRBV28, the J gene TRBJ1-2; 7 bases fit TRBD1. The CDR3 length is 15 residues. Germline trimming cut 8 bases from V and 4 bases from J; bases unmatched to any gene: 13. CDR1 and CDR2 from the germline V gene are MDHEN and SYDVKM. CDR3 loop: CASLSTGAYSYGYTF. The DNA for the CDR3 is TGTGCCAGCCTCTCAACAGGGGCGTATAGCTATGGCTACACCTTC.

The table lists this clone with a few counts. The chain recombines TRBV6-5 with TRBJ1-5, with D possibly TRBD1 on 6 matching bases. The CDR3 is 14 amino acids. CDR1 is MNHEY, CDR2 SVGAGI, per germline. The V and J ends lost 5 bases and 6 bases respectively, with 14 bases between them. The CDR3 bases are TGTGCCAGCAGTACAATGAGGGGGGGTCAGCCCCAGCATTTT. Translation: CASSTMRGGQPQHF.